Below, 20 T cell receptor beta chains from the same sample are listed, as sequenced in a study of blood T cell repertoires in COVID-19. Profiling relied on immunoSEQ multiplex PCR, and the TCRdb table lists in-frame clones only, not all of them. The repertoire holds 260,000 or so clones, 88% seen once, with about 8.5% in the top ten. The sequenced material came from peripheral blood. The receptors come from a man aged 18-30 years with active or convalescent COVID-19.

Concerning this clone itself: One end of the junction is discordant with germline, which a read error may explain. This chain links TRBV7-2 with TRBJ2-1; TRBD1 agrees at 11 bases. Germline lookup yields CDR1 SGHTA and CDR2 FQGNSA. This CDR3 is 15 amino acids long. CDR3: CASILHGTGGGVGIF. As DNA, the CDR3 is TGTGCCAGCATCCTCCATGGGACAGGGGGGGGTGTAGGGATCTTC. Supplemented by reference TRBV7-2 and TRBJ2-1, the full variable domain reads GAGVSQSPSNKVTEKGKDVELRCDPISGHTALYWYRQSLGQGLEFLIYFQGNSAPDKSGLPSDRFSAERTGGSVSTLTIQRTQQEDSAVYLCASILHGTGGGVGIFGPGTRLTVL.

This chain links TRBV9 with TRBJ2-2; 8 bases agree with TRBD1. Germline V gene data show CDR1 as SGDLS and CDR2 as YYNGEE. The CDR3 is 14 amino acids. J was trimmed by 4 bases and V by 5 bases; bases with no gene match: 4. The CDR3 bases are TGTGCCAGCAGGACAGGGGAGAGCACCGGGGAGCTGTTTTTT. Translating gives CASRTGESTGELFF.

Points on this clone: The same CDR3 also results from other DNA sequences found in this sample. The chain recombines TRBV20-1 with TRBJ1-1, with unresolved D. With 6 bases removed from V and 2 bases from J, the gap between germline ends came to 7 bases. The CDR3 has 11 residues. Germline CDR1 reads DFQATT; CDR2 reads SNEGSKA (reference sequence). The CDR3 region is CSAYLNTEAFF. The CDR3 DNA reads TGCAGTGCCTACCTCAACACTGAAGCTTTCTTT.

CDR3 sequence: CASGLDAGVVNSPLHF. For the CDR3, the DNA is TGTGCTAGTGGTTTGGATGCAGGGGTAGTTAATTCACCCCTCCACTTT. The chain has TRBV12-5 and TRBJ1-6; TRBD1 might be the D (6 bases). Looked up from germline, CDR1 is LGHNT and CDR2 is FRNRAP. V gave up 1 base and J gave up 6 bases, with 13 bases separating them. The CDR3 extends over 16 amino acids.

This chain links TRBV6-5 with TRBJ2-1, with 8 bases fitting TRBD2. The CDR3 is 12 amino acids. Germline CDR1 and CDR2: MNHEY and SVGAGI. The J segment lost 8 bases and the V segment lost 10 bases, leaving 7 bases of the junction unmatched. The CDR3 loop is CATSGGGDEQFF. The CDR3 coding sequence is TGTGCCACGAGCGGGGGCGGGGATGAGCAGTTCTTC.

V gene TRBV9 combines with J gene TRBJ1-6; perhaps TRBD1 as D (5 bases). This CDR3 region has 14 residues. Germline CDR1 SGDLS, CDR2 YYNGEE. Trimming took off 7 bases at V and 0 bases at J, with 8 bases between the two ends. CDR3 nucleotides: TGTGCCAGCTCAGACAGCTCCTATAATTCACCCCTCCACTTT. This gives the protein CASSDSSYNSPLHF. Full variable domain (outside the CDR3, taken from reference TRBV9 and TRBJ1-6): DSGVTQTPKHLITATGQRVTLRCSPRSGDLSVYWYQQSLDQGLQFLIQYYNGEERAKGNILERFSAQQFPDLHSELNLSSLELGDSALYFCASSDSSYNSPLHFGNGTRLTVT.

The chain carries TRBV4-3 and TRBJ2-7; TRBD1 agrees at 8 bases. Germline V gene lookup returns CDR1 LGHNA and CDR2 YSLEER. This CDR3 spans 16 amino acids. V was clipped by 8 bases and J by 1 base; unmatched bases: 13. The CDR3 DNA reads as TGCGCCAGCGAAACCCTGTCCAGGGGGCTATCCTACGAGCAGTACTTC. Its protein is CASETLSRGLSYEQYF.

This sequence joins TRBV9 and TRBJ1-5; D is undetermined. From germline, CDR1 is SGDLS and CDR2 YYNGEE. The CDR3 length is 13 residues. The V end lost 0 bases, the J end lost 7 bases, and 8 bases lay between the germline ends. CDR3: CASSVATGQPQHF. CDR3 coding DNA: TGTGCCAGCAGCGTAGCTACGGGACAGCCCCAGCATTTT.

This chain uses TRBV9 with TRBJ1-1; tentative D call: TRBD1 (5 bases). The CDR3 extends over 12 amino acids. V lost 3 bases, J lost 11 bases, and 14 bases lay in between. Per the germline V gene, CDR1 is SGDLS and CDR2 is YYNGEE. This chain's CDR3 is CASSAERGGAFF. The CDR3 DNA reads as TGTGCCAGCAGCGCCGAAAGGGGAGGGGCTTTCTTT.

A single count supports this clone. The chain's CDR3 is CASSPNTGGSRNEQFF. CDR3 DNA: TGCGCCAGCAGCCCAAACACAGGGGGCTCGCGGAATGAGCAGTTCTTC. V is TRBV5-1 and J is TRBJ2-1; 9 nucleotides agree with TRBD1. The CDR3 length is 16 residues. Germline assignment: CDR1 SGHRS and CDR2 YFSETQ. The V segment lost 4 bases and the J segment 7 bases; nucleotides outside the gene matches: 12.

The V call is TRBV4-1, the J call TRBJ2-3, with TRBD2 matching 11 bases. V lost 4 bases, J lost 6 bases, and 6 bases stayed unmatched. CDR1 and CDR2 (germline): MGHRA, YSYEKL. This CDR3 has 15 residues. As DNA, the CDR3 is TGCGCCAGCAGCCGTAGCGGGGGGGCCCCCGATACGCAGTATTTT. Amino acids: CASSRSGGAPDTQYF.

Here the CDR3 DNA reads TGTGCCAGTAGTATTTCCCAGGGCAATGAGCAGTTCTTC. Translating it yields CASSISQGNEQFF. V gene TRBV19 combines with J gene TRBJ2-1; perhaps TRBD1 as D (5 bases). From germline, CDR1 is LNHDA and CDR2 SQIVND (reference sequence). This CDR3 contains 13 residues. V was pared by 3 bases and J by 6 bases, with 9 bases between.

The chain joins TRBV19 to TRBJ1-5; D is possibly TRBD1 (5 bases). The V end was cut by 7 bases, the J end by 0 bases, with 16 bases between. The CDR3 runs 16 residues. Per germline, CDR1 LNHDA and CDR2 SQIVND (reference sequence). CDR3 DNA: TGTGCCAGTACTTTGGTCGGGGGTTATAGCAATCAGCCCCAGCATTTT. It is translated as CASTLVGGYSNQPQHF.

The J gene is TRBJ2-3, the V gene TRBV5-6; 11 positions agree with TRBD2. The junction had 0 bases not matched to a gene; V was cut back by 1 base and J by 5 bases. The CDR3 consists of 14 residues. Germline V lookup: CDR1 SGHDT, CDR2 YYEEEE. The CDR3 DNA reads as TGTGCCAGCAGCTTGCTAGCGGGGGGAGATACGCAGTATTTT. Translating gives CASSLLAGGDTQYF.

CDR3 DNA sequence: TGTGCCAGCAGTGAACAGCTAGATCAGCCCCAGCATTTT. This codes for CASSEQLDQPQHF. The rearrangement links TRBV2 to TRBJ1-5; D call uncertain. The CDR3 extends over 13 amino acids. Trimming cost V 2 bases and J 5 bases, with 7 bases left between them. Germline assignment: CDR1 SNHLY and CDR2 FYNNEI.

A single count supports this clone. The V and J genes are TRBV3-1 (or the pseudogene TRBV3-2) and TRBJ2-1; the match to TRBD2 covers 8 bases. Germline values: CDR1 LGHDT, CDR2 YNNKEL (reference sequence). The J segment lost 4 bases and the V segment lost 6 bases, leaving 8 bases of the junction unmatched. This CDR3 has 15 amino acids. In DNA form, the CDR3 reads TGTGCCAGCAGGATCGGGACTAGGCGTTACAATGAGCAGTTCTTC. Its translation: CASRIGTRRYNEQFF.

The J gene is TRBJ1-3, the V gene TRBV25-1, with D maybe TRBD1 (6 bases). Germline V gene data show CDR1 as MGHDK and CDR2 as SYGVNS. Trimming pared 11 bases from V and 1 base from J, leaving 15 bases between. This CDR3 spans 14 amino acids. CDR3: CAAGDGHSGNTIYF. The DNA of the CDR3 is TGTGCCGCAGGGGATGGACATTCTGGAAACACCATATATTTT.

The chain employs TRBV4-3 and TRBJ1-6, with D uncertain. The germline CDR1 and CDR2 sequences are LGHNA and YSLEER. The germline V and J ends were trimmed by 1 base and 9 bases, with 13 bases remaining between them. The CDR3 has 15 amino acids. CDR3 region: CASSQVVRGGSPLHF. In nucleotides, the CDR3 is TGCGCCAGCAGCCAAGTAGTGCGGGGAGGTTCACCCCTCCACTTT.

This sequence joins TRBV7-2 and TRBJ2-7; D gene unclear. Germline CDR1 SGHTA, CDR2 FQGNSA. V gave up 0 bases and J gave up 7 bases, with 19 bases separating them. This CDR3 is built from 16 residues. CDR3 region: CASSLALGGRAGEQYF. The CDR3 nucleotides read TGTGCCAGCAGCTTAGCGCTTGGCGGCCGTGCTGGGGAGCAGTACTTC.

The chain links TRBV27 to TRBJ2-2, with D unclear. This CDR3 region has 15 residues. Per germline, CDR1 MNHEY and CDR2 SMNVEV (reference sequence). V was clipped by 8 bases and J by 3 bases, with 16 bases between them. This CDR3 reads CASGLLSVYTGELFF. The CDR3 nucleotides are TGTGCCAGCGGCCTCCTCTCAGTTTACACCGGGGAGCTGTTTTTT.